The rows below give T cell receptor beta chains drawn from one sample of a study of CD8+CD57+ T cells in acquired aplastic anemia. TCRdb reprocessed the reads with MiXCR, giving one entry per CDR3 protein. The sample has approximately 250,000 distinct CDR3 sequences; about 80% are singletons. What was sequenced was sorted CD4+, CD8+, or CD8+CD57+ T cells (not recorded which) from PBMCs. These receptors were taken from a human donor with aplastic anemia. The CDR3 runs from the conserved cysteine through the conserved F or W. Each record gives: J gene, V gene, CDR3 protein.

TRBJ1-2	TRBV7-9	CASSFQRSGGLDYGYTF
TRBJ1-1	TRBV19	CASSIARTGYTEPFF
-	TRBV24-1	CATPRRGGRVSYEQYF
TRBJ1-4	TRBV2	CASSFGGSDEQLFF
TRBJ1-1	TRBV20-1	CSAMPRPAVNTEAFF
TRBJ1-4	TRBV5-6	CASGPAPSTNEKLFF
TRBJ1-2	TRBV6-1	CASRRTGGADYGYTF
TRBJ2-6	TRBV10-3	CASSEGGCGANVLTF
TRBJ2-1	TRBV7-3	CASSLAHGAKNTQFF
TRBJ1-1	TRBV5-4	CASSFTSINTEAFF
TRBJ2-6	TRBV9	CASSPGQAEATTVLTF
TRBJ2-1	TRBV7-8	CASSLARGPDTQEQFF
TRBJ2-5	TRBV5-4	CASSFTSSSPRETQYF
TRBJ2-7	TRBV9	CASSVGQGITDEQYF
TRBJ2-3	TRBV7-6	CASSLGSSGSPDTQYF
TRBJ2-3	TRBV7-3	CASSLAEGRYTKYF
TRBJ2-6	TRBV24-1	CATSDTGSYGANVLTF
TRBJ2-1	TRBV11-2	CASSFSGTEQFF
-	TRBV2	CASREGGTQPQHF
TRBJ2-1	TRBV7-9	CASSEGRAGGLSF
TRBJ2-5	TRBV19	CASSIGGETQYF
TRBJ1-4	TRBV24-1	CATSDLPGEQTNEKLFF
TRBJ2-7	TRBV7-9	CASSRPGTARDEQF
TRBJ2-5	TRBV7-8	CASSSTGARDTTQYF
TRBJ2-3	TRBV2	CASSVGLTDTDTQYF
TRBJ2-3	TRBV7-7	CASSVGRQTTDTQYF
TRBJ2-7	TRBV7-8	CASSLGAGTDTQEQYF
TRBJ2-1	TRBV24-1	CTTGTSGRRDEQFF
TRBJ1-2	TRBV24-1	CASSYSNRLIGNYGYTF
TRBJ2-7	TRBV10-1	CATGHGWGYEQYF
TRBJ2-3	TRBV7-8	CASGLAGTHTKYF
TRBJ2-1	TRBV7-8	CASSLQRGGGTDDQFF
TRBJ2-5	TRBV5-6	CATSLEREQKTQYF
TRBJ2-3	TRBV7-8	CASSFARGDTQYYF
TRBJ1-2	TRBV6-2/TRBV6-3	CASSTPTTGNYGYTF
TRBJ2-3	TRBV5-8	CASSVDAADTQYF
TRBJ1-1	TRBV9	CASSVESTAQYFAFF
TRBJ2-7	TRBV10-3	CSAGDSYEQYF
TRBJ1-1	TRBV7-2	CASSLALGANTQDFF
TRBJ2-3	TRBV7-8	CASSFRATGTALF
TRBJ2-1	TRBV6-1	CASSELAGYEQFF
-	TRBV15	CATSRGRQGWYEQFF
TRBJ2-5	TRBV7-8	CATSLACGPDTQYF
TRBJ1-2	TRBV2	CASSVTYSNQHRYTF
TRBJ2-3	TRBV7-6	CASSLAGADNEQF
TRBJ2-3	TRBV2	CASSLTASRTDTQYF
TRBJ1-6	TRBV7-8	CASSLGGGPDKQPLHF